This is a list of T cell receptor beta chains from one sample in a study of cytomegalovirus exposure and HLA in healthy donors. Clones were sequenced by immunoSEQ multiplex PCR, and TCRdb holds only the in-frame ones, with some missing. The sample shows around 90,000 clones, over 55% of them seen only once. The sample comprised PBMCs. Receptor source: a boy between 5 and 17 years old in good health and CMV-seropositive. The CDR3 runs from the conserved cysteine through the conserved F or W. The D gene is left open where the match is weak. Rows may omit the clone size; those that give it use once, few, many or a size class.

CDR3 protein: CASSPTGRETQYF; CDR3 DNA: TGTGCCAGCTCACCAACAGGGAGAGAGACCCAGTACTTC; J gene: TRBJ2-5; clone size: -; V gene: TRBV18; D gene: -
CDR3 protein: CASSLDPLAGGYNEQFF; CDR3 DNA: TGTGCCAGCAGCTTGGATCCCCTAGCGGGAGGATACAATGAGCAGTTCTTC; J gene: TRBJ2-1; clone size: -; V gene: TRBV5-4; D gene: TRBD2
CDR3 protein: CASSPGEGNSPLHF; CDR3 DNA: TGTGCCAGCAGTCCAGGGGAGGGCAATTCACCCCTCCACTTT; J gene: TRBJ1-6; clone size: -; V gene: TRBV7-9; D gene: -
CDR3 protein: CASLGGLNTGELFF; CDR3 DNA: TGTGCCAGCCTCGGCGGTTTGAATACCGGGGAGCTGTTTTTT; J gene: TRBJ2-2; clone size: -; V gene: TRBV4-2; D gene: -
CDR3 protein: CATSRDHGGETQYF; CDR3 DNA: TGTGCCACCAGCAGAGATCACGGGGGGGAGACCCAGTACTTC; J gene: TRBJ2-5; clone size: -; V gene: TRBV15; D gene: TRBD2
CDR3 protein: CASSESFGRLEKLFF; CDR3 DNA: TGTGCCAGCAGTGAATCCTTTGGGAGGTTGGAAAAACTGTTTTTT; J gene: TRBJ1-4; clone size: -; V gene: TRBV25-1; D gene: -
CDR3 protein: CASSLREASTDTQYF; CDR3 DNA: TGTGCCAGCAGCCTCCGGGAAGCTAGCACAGATACGCAGTATTTT; J gene: TRBJ2-3; clone size: few; V gene: TRBV6-5; D gene: -
CDR3 protein: CASSVDTDMPYEQYF; CDR3 DNA: TGTGCCAGCAGCGTAGACACAGATATGCCCTACGAGCAGTACTTC; J gene: TRBJ2-7; clone size: -; V gene: TRBV9; D gene: -
CDR3 protein: CASSLAVQGALEPQHF; CDR3 DNA: TGTGCCAGCAGCTTAGCGGTACAGGGTGCTCTGGAGCCCCAGCATTTT; J gene: TRBJ1-5; clone size: -; V gene: TRBV7-2; D gene: -
CDR3 protein: CASSGTTSGRAREQFF; CDR3 DNA: TGTGCCAGCAGCGGAACAACTAGCGGGAGGGCCCGAGAGCAGTTCTTC; J gene: TRBJ2-1; clone size: -; V gene: TRBV9; D gene: TRBD2
CDR3 protein: CASSLRAQGLTGANVLTF; CDR3 DNA: TGCGCCAGCAGCTTGAGGGCCCAGGGGCTAACTGGGGCCAACGTCCTGACTTTC; J gene: TRBJ2-6; clone size: -; V gene: TRBV5-1; D gene: -
CDR3 protein: CASSLGQNTEAFF; CDR3 DNA: TGTGCCAGCAGCCTAGGACAGAACACTGAAGCTTTCTTT; J gene: TRBJ1-1; clone size: -; V gene: TRBV7-6; D gene: -
CDR3 protein: CAWSVLAGDCTDTQYF; CDR3 DNA: TGTGCCTGGAGTGTACTAGCGGGGGATTGCACAGATACGCAGTATTTT; J gene: TRBJ2-3; clone size: -; V gene: TRBV30; D gene: TRBD2
CDR3 protein: CASSIPSGGPHEQFF; CDR3 DNA: TGTGCCAGCAGTATTCCTAGCGGGGGGCCCCATGAGCAGTTCTTC; J gene: TRBJ2-1; clone size: -; V gene: TRBV6-1; D gene: TRBD2
CDR3 protein: CASPKGVGGGLTDTQYF; CDR3 DNA: TGTGCCAGCCCGAAGGGGGTTGGCGGGGGGCTCACAGATACGCAGTATTTT; J gene: TRBJ2-3; clone size: -; V gene: TRBV7-9; D gene: TRBD2
CDR3 protein: CASSATARSGANVLTF; CDR3 DNA: TGCGCCAGCAGCGCCACAGCCCGCTCTGGGGCCAACGTCCTGACTTTC; J gene: TRBJ2-6; clone size: -; V gene: TRBV4-1; D gene: -
CDR3 protein: CASSLPGQGNQPQHF; CDR3 DNA: TGTGCCAGCAGTTTGCCGGGACAGGGCAATCAGCCCCAGCATTTT; J gene: TRBJ1-5; clone size: -; V gene: TRBV28; D gene: TRBD1
CDR3 protein: CASSVRANTEAFF; CDR3 DNA: TGCGCCAGCAGTGTCCGAGCGAACACTGAAGCTTTCTTT; J gene: TRBJ1-1; clone size: once; V gene: TRBV10-1; D gene: -
CDR3 protein: CASSSLSGESYNEQFF; CDR3 DNA: TGTGCCAGCAGCTCCCTTAGCGGGGAGTCATACAATGAGCAGTTCTTC; J gene: TRBJ2-1; clone size: -; V gene: TRBV7-3; D gene: TRBD2
CDR3 protein: CASSSLGDRGTYEQYF; CDR3 DNA: TGTGCCAGCAGTTCCCTAGGGGACAGGGGGACCTACGAGCAGTACTTC; J gene: TRBJ2-7; clone size: once; V gene: TRBV28; D gene: TRBD1
CDR3 protein: CASSASSGGPAGELFF; CDR3 DNA: TGTGCCAGCAGCGCCAGTAGCGGGGGGCCGGCCGGGGAGCTGTTTTTT; J gene: TRBJ2-2; clone size: few; V gene: TRBV7-9; D gene: TRBD2
CDR3 protein: CASSIHTGNTIYF; CDR3 DNA: TGTGCCAGCAGCATACACACTGGAAACACCATATATTTT; J gene: TRBJ1-3; clone size: once; V gene: TRBV6-5; D gene: -
CDR3 protein: CAAEGRTSGTYEQFF; CDR3 DNA: TGTGCCGCAGAAGGGCGGACTAGCGGGACATACGAGCAGTTCTTC; J gene: TRBJ2-1; clone size: -; V gene: TRBV7-9; D gene: TRBD2
CDR3 protein: CASSPGQGGYNEQFF; CDR3 DNA: TGTGCCAGCTCACCGGGACAGGGGGGATACAATGAGCAGTTCTTC; J gene: TRBJ2-1; clone size: few; V gene: TRBV18; D gene: TRBD1
CDR3 protein: CASSSGQVNTEAFF; CDR3 DNA: TGTGCCAGCTCATCGGGACAGGTGAACACTGAAGCTTTCTTT; J gene: TRBJ1-1; clone size: few; V gene: TRBV18; D gene: TRBD1
CDR3 protein: CASSQEGSPRVNQPQHF; CDR3 DNA: TGCGCCAGCAGCCAAGAGGGCAGCCCGAGAGTCAATCAGCCCCAGCATTTT; J gene: TRBJ1-5; clone size: -; V gene: TRBV4-1; D gene: -
CDR3 protein: CASSPSAGNWELFF; CDR3 DNA: TGTGCCAGCAGCCCCTCCGCGGGGAACTGGGAGCTGTTTTTT; J gene: TRBJ2-2; clone size: -; V gene: TRBV7-3; D gene: -
CDR3 protein: CSVDRVGGYTF; CDR3 DNA: TGCAGCGTGGACAGGGTAGGGGGCTACACCTTC; J gene: TRBJ1-2; clone size: -; V gene: TRBV29-1; D gene: TRBD1
CDR3 protein: CASSLSGSHEQYF; CDR3 DNA: TGTGCCAGCAGTTTGTCCGGGTCGCACGAGCAGTACTTC; J gene: TRBJ2-7; clone size: few; V gene: TRBV27; D gene: -
CDR3 protein: CASSLPSTDTQYF; CDR3 DNA: TGTGCCAGCAGCCTTCCTAGCACAGATACGCAGTATTTT; J gene: TRBJ2-3; clone size: -; V gene: TRBV5-6; D gene: -
CDR3 protein: CASSLDRAYSGANVLTF; CDR3 DNA: TGTGCCAGCAGCTTAGACAGGGCATACTCTGGGGCCAACGTCCTGACTTTC; J gene: TRBJ2-6; clone size: -; V gene: TRBV7-2; D gene: -
CDR3 protein: CASSYSSGNWGSQETQYF; CDR3 DNA: TGTGCCAGCAGCTATAGTAGCGGTAATTGGGGGTCGCAAGAGACCCAGTACTTC; J gene: TRBJ2-5; clone size: -; V gene: TRBV11-2; D gene: -
CDR3 protein: CAWRLQGAGQPQHF; CDR3 DNA: TGTGCCTGGAGACTACAGGGGGCGGGACAGCCCCAGCATTTT; J gene: TRBJ1-5; clone size: -; V gene: TRBV30; D gene: TRBD1
CDR3 protein: CAWSVTYNEQFF; CDR3 DNA: TGTGCCTGGAGTGTGACTTACAATGAGCAGTTCTTC; J gene: TRBJ2-1; clone size: once; V gene: TRBV30; D gene: -
CDR3 protein: CASSERRGGGPNTEAFF; CDR3 DNA: TGTGCCAGCAGTGAAAGACGGGGAGGGGGACCAAACACTGAAGCTTTCTTT; J gene: TRBJ1-1; clone size: -; V gene: TRBV2; D gene: -
CDR3 protein: CASSYRLGGYEQYF; CDR3 DNA: TGTGCCAGCAGTTACAGGTTAGGCGGTTACGAGCAGTACTTC; J gene: TRBJ2-7; clone size: few; V gene: TRBV6-5; D gene: -
CDR3 protein: CATSSGLAGPFYF; CDR3 DNA: TGTGCCACCAGCTCGGGACTAGCGGGTCCCTTCTACTTC; J gene: TRBJ2-5; clone size: few; V gene: TRBV15; D gene: TRBD2
CDR3 protein: CASNNRVGTSSYEQYF; CDR3 DNA: TGTGCCAGCAATAACCGGGTCGGAACTAGCTCCTACGAGCAGTACTTC; J gene: TRBJ2-7; clone size: -; V gene: TRBV5-6; D gene: -